This T cell receptor beta chain was retrieved from a study of blood T cells in healthy people across ages. For the second PCR, which ran for about 7 to 11 cycles, a sample-barcoded 5' primer and a J-beta primer mix were used. TCRdb itself ran the 5' RACE reads through MiXCR, one entry per CDR3 protein. The sample includes 700,000 to 950,000 distinct CDR3 sequences, about three fifths of them seen just once. The J segment lost 4 bases and the V segment lost 2 bases, leaving 2 bases of the junction unmatched. The CDR3 contains 14 residues. Germline V CDR1 and CDR2: ENHRY, SYGVKD. The sample comprised blood. The chain recombines TRBV10-3 with TRBJ2-7, with 10 bases identical to TRBD2. The sequence was collected from a man under 40 in good health. For the CDR3, the DNA is TGTGCCATCAGTGAGGGGACTAGCGTATACGAGCAGTACTTC. Its protein product is CAISEGTSVYEQYF.